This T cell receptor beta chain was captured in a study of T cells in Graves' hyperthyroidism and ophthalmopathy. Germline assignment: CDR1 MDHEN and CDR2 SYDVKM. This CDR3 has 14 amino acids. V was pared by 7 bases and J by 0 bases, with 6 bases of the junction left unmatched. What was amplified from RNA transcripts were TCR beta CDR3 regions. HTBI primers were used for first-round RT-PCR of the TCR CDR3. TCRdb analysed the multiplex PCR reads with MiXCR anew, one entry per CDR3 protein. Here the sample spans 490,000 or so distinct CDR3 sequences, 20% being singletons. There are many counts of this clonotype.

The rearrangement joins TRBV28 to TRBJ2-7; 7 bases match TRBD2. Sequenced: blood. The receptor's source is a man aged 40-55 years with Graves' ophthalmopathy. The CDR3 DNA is TGTGCCAGCAAACTAGCGTCCCACTCCTACGAGCAGTACTTC. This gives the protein CASKLASHSYEQYF.